This T cell receptor (beta chain) stems from a study of T cell responses to AZD1222 COVID-19 vaccine (dated by TCRdb to about 2021). The study in broad terms: A total of 233 trial participants underwent TCR sequencing, of whom some 200 had received two doses of AZD1222 and roughly 26 had received two doses of the MenACWY control vaccine. Trial participants were enrolled by age into 18-55, 56-69 and 70-plus year subgroups, with approximately 150, 30 and 60 TCR-sequenced participants respectively. Overall study results and their limits: Conclusions about previously exposed vaccinees are limited because only six or seven AZD1222 recipients were SARS-CoV-2 seropositive at baseline. Because no day 14 peak-response samples were available, repertoires were characterized only after the peak T cell response. Reportedly, close to half of the unique spike-specific TCRs recognized epitopes lying outside the regions that are mutated in the B.1.351 and B.1.1.7 variants. The whole spike protein was spanned by vaccine-associated CD4 TCRs, and dominant responses were seen in regions 160-218 and 743-854. After two AZD1222 doses, both the breadth and the depth of spike-specific TCRs were significantly higher than at day 0 and than in MenACWY recipients. In the small 56-69-year group, the increase in depth fell short of significance, most likely because of low power. Participants were mostly white British and included more females than males, and it was suggested by the authors that clonal diversity may have been underestimated.

The CDR3 regions of human TCRbeta chains were analyzed by immunosequencing. As for the original processing: Repertoire TCRs were matched against a reference library of SARS-CoV-2-specific TCRs generated with the MIRA antigen-specificity platform. Breadth meant the fraction of unique TCRs that were SARS-CoV-2-associated, whereas depth meant the fraction of total T cells that were SARS-CoV-2-associated. Using the MIRA data, each spike-specific TCR was mapped to the spike region that the TCR reacts to and placed in a CD4 or CD8 class. Log10-transformed breadth and depth values were compared by one-way ANOVA with Sidak's multiple comparisons tests. The table comes from immuneACCESS by way of TCRdb, which keeps in-frame sequences with V and J called. Part of the clones is missing from these tables; in studies checked, under half for an unresolved V gene and the rest for unknown reasons. V and J calls and clone size are those listed in that table; D and trimming were worked out from the DNA. Present in this sample are 25,000 to 40,000 clones, around 89% of which were seen just once. 14% of the sample is in the top ten clones.

The label giving this sample's time point can be read as: about 28 days (+/-7) after the second vaccine dose. AZD1222 recipients given second doses at about 4 weeks or at about 12 weeks were pooled, since spike-specific TCR depth and breadth were not found to differ between the two schedules. Vaccinee samples came from UK trials COV001 and COV002, including a single-blind randomized controlled phase 2/3 trial of AZD1222 (ChAdOx1 nCoV-19) in healthy adults. For TCRbeta chain sequencing, PBMC samples were collected from trial participants at day 0 and at day 28 after the second dose. As for this clone: It lacks a known antigen. No quality values exist for individual bases; no much larger clone is one base distant.

The receptor's source is an adult who received the AZD1222 COVID-19 vaccine. The source material was peripheral blood, sampled 28 days after the second AZD1222 dose.

The CDR3 protein is CASSSRTGFSPLHF. The DNA sequence follows: TGTGCCAGCAGCTCAAGGACAGGGTTTTCACCCCTCCACTTT. Rearrangement joined TRBV7-2 to TRBJ1-6; 8 bases in the junction line up with TRBD1. Its CDR3 holds 14 amino acids, cysteine through phenylalanine. The retained sequence is limited to the CDR3, 42 bases, with the frame set at the first base. Trimming takes 4 bases off V and 9 bases off J; junction bases not matched to a gene: 5. From the germline V gene, CDR1 is SGHTA and CDR2 is FQGNSA. The CDR3, completed at both ends by the reference TRBV7-2 and TRBJ1-6 genes, gives the full variable domain GAGVSQSPSNKVTEKGKDVELRCDPISGHTALYWYRQSLGQGLEFLIYFQGNSAPDKSGLPSDRFSAERTGGSVSTLTIQRTQQEDSAVYLCASSSRTGFSPLHFGNGTRLTVT.